Many counts were recorded for the clone carrying this T cell receptor (beta chain). Its specificity is not known. Scientists made TCR beta libraries using quantitative 5'-RACE with molecular barcodes. TCRdb used MiXCR to reprocess the 5' RACE reads, holding one entry per CDR3 protein. The table includes just over 150,000 distinct CDR3 sequences, 18% detected once. This entry is derived from a study of CD8 T cells in ankylosing spondylitis. CDR3 size: 16 residues. The V end lost 1 base, the J end lost 0 bases, and 12 bases lay between the germline ends. Study findings and constraints: Some of the motif variants had earlier been found in reactive arthritis patients' fluid and blood. What seemed typical of ankylosing spondylitis blood was a TCR beta motif built from eight highly homologous variants.

The V gene is TRBV12-3 or TRBV12-4, the J gene TRBJ1-1; D unresolved. The sample consisted of blood, either unsorted or a sorted T cell fraction (not recorded which). The sequence derives from a male donor with ankylosing spondylitis or in good health (not recorded which). The CDR3 region is CASSLDNANLNTEAFF. CDR3 coding DNA: TGTGCCAGCAGTTTAGACAACGCGAACTTGAACACTGAAGCTTTCTTT.